Below are 9 T cell receptor beta chains sequenced from a single sample in a study of shared clonotypes between healthy human individuals (TCRdb year 2020). Libraries were made using the immunoSEQ multiplex PCR assay. TCRdb retrieved this table from immuneACCESS and kept in-frame rearrangements only. Not all clones are present; in checked studies, unresolved V genes account for under half, and no reason is known for the remainder. In all, the sample holds about a million clones, and under 80% of those were seen once. The top ten clonotypes cover about 1.4% of the sample. The sequencing input was memory CD4+ T cells sorted from blood. In the paper's terms, the cell subset or site label means: CD45RA-negative fraction. The receptors shown here come from a man aged 18 to 30 in good health.

The J gene is TRBJ2-1, the V gene TRBV7-2, with D uncertain. Germline V gene lookup returns CDR1 SGHTA and CDR2 FQGNSA. Trimming cost V 3 bases and J 6 bases, with 6 bases left between them. This CDR3 spans 12 amino acids. DNA of the CDR3: TGTGCCAGCAGCTTGTTTTCCAATGAGCAGTTCTTC. Amino acids: CASSLFSNEQFF.

This clone was detected ten times or more. The chain combines TRBV4-3 with TRBJ2-3; D unclear. CDR1 LGHNA and CDR2 YSLEER come from the germline V gene. The CDR3 has 17 residues. Deletions cut 4 bases from V and 1 base from J, with 18 bases between. The CDR3, as DNA: TGCGCCAGCAGCCCCCGAAAGGGCCCTACCCGCACAGATACGCAGTATTTT. This gives the protein CASSPRKGPTRTDTQYF.

The V gene is TRBV19, the J gene TRBJ2-7; D is perhaps TRBD1 (6 bases). Trimming cost V 4 bases and J 4 bases, with 17 bases left between them. CDR1 is LNHDA, CDR2 SQIVND, per germline (reference sequence). The CDR3 length is 15 residues. CDR3 sequence (DNA): TGTGCCAGTAGTACAGAACAGGGTCCACAGTACGAGCAGTACTTC. Translating gives CASSTEQGPQYEQYF. The variable domain in full, with the rest retrieved from reference TRBV19 and TRBJ2-7, is DGGITQSPKYLFRKEGQNVTLSCEQNLNHDAMYWYRQDPGQGLRLIYYSQIVNDFQKGDIAEGYSVSREKKESFPLTVTSAQKNPTAFYLCASSTEQGPQYEQYFGPGTRLTVT.

In nucleotides, the CDR3 is TGCGCCAGCAGGACTAGCGGGGTGGGGGATACGCAGTATTTT. It specifies CASRTSGVGDTQYF. The V gene is TRBV5-1, the J gene TRBJ2-3, with 11 bases matching TRBD2. In germline, CDR1 is SGHRS, CDR2 YFSETQ. The CDR3 consists of 14 residues. V gave up 5 bases and J gave up 6 bases; unmatched junction bases: 5.

This chain joins TRBV10-2 and TRBJ2-5; 14 nucleotides align to TRBD2. This CDR3 has 16 residues. Trimming cost V 6 bases and J 4 bases; bases outside gene matches: 7. Germline loops: CDR1 WSHSY, CDR2 SAAADI. The chain's CDR3 is CASSDMTSGRGETQYF. In nucleotides, the CDR3 is TGCGCCAGCAGCGATATGACTAGCGGGAGGGGAGAGACCCAGTACTTC.

The CDR3 bases are TGTGCGGTGGGGGGGGTCCAGCCCCAGCATTTT. As protein: CAVGGVQPQHF. V is TRBV19 and J is TRBJ1-5, with TRBD1 as a possible D gene (5 bases). Germline loops: CDR1 LNHDA, CDR2 SQIVND (reference sequence). CDR3 length: 11 amino acids.

A remark on this clone: Other DNA sequences in this sample translate to the same CDR3. This chain joins TRBV20-1 and TRBJ2-7; D might be TRBD1 (6 bases). The length of the CDR3 is 11 residues. Germline V gene lookup returns CDR1 DFQATT and CDR2 SNEGSKA (reference sequence). V lost 3 bases to trimming and J lost 6 bases, with 9 bases between them. CDR3 loop: CSARTGSEQYF. As DNA, the CDR3 is TGCAGTGCTAGGACAGGCAGCGAGCAGTACTTC.

V is TRBV27 and J is TRBJ2-3, with D tentatively TRBD1 or TRBD2 (6 bases each). Trimming left V 0 bases short and J 1 base short, with 11 bases between. Germline-derived CDR1 and CDR2 are MNHEY and SMNVEV (reference sequence). The CDR3 is made up of 16 amino acids. DNA of the CDR3: TGTGCCAGCAGTTTATCGAGGGGGGTCGGCACAGATACGCAGTATTTT. This gives the protein CASSLSRGVGTDTQYF.

This chain uses TRBV5-4 with TRBJ2-2; maybe TRBD1 (6 bases). Germline lookup yields CDR1 SGHNT and CDR2 YYREEE (reference sequence). The CDR3 runs to 17 residues. V was clipped by 4 bases and J by 0 bases, with 16 bases between them. Here the CDR3 DNA reads TGTGCCAGCAGCCGAACAGGGTTAGGGGCGAACACCGGGGAGCTGTTTTTT. Encoded protein: CASSRTGLGANTGELFF.